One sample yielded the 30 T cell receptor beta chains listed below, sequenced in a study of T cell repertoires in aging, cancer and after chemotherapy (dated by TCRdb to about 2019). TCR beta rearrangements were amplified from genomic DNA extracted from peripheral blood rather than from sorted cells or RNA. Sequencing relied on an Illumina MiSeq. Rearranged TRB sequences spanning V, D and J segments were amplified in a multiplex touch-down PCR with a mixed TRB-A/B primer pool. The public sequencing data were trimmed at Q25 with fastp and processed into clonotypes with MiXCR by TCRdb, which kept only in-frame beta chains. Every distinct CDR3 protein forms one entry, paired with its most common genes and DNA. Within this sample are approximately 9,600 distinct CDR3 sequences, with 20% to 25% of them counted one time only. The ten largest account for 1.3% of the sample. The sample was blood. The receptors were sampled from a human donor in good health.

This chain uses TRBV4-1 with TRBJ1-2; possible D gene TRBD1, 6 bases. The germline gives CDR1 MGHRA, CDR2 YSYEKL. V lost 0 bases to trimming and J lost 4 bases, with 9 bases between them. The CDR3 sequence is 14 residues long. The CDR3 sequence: CASSQEGQFYGYTF. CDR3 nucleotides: TGCGCCAGCAGCCAAGAGGGACAATTCTATGGCTACACCTTC.

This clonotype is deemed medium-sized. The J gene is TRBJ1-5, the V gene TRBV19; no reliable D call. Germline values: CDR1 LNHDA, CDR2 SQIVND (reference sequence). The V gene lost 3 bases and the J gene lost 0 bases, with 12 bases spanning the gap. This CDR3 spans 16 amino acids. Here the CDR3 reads CASSIEDAYSNQPQHF. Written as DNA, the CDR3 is TGTGCCAGTAGTATTGAGGACGCATATAGCAATCAGCCCCAGCATTTT.

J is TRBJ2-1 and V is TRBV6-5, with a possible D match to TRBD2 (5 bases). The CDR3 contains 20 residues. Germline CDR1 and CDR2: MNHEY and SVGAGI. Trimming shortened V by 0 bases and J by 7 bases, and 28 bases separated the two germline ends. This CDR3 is CASSYSSGSPSHTTENEQFF. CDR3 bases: TGTGCCAGCAGTTACTCAAGCGGCAGCCCAAGCCACACAACGGAGAATGAGCAGTTCTTC.

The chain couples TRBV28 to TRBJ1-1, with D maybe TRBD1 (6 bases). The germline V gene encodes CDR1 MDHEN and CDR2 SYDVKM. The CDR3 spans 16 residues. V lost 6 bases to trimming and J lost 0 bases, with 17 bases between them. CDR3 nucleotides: TGTGCCAGCAGCTCTTCCGGGACAAATATGAACACTGAAGCTTTCTTT. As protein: CASSSSGTNMNTEAFF.

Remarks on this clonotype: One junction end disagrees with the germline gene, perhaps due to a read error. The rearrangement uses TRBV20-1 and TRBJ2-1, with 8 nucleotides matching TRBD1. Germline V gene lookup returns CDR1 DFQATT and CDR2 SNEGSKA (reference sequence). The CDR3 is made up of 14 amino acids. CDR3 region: CNATGQGGYNEQFF. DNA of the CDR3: TGCAATGCTACAGGACAGGGAGGCTACAATGAGCAGTTCTTC.

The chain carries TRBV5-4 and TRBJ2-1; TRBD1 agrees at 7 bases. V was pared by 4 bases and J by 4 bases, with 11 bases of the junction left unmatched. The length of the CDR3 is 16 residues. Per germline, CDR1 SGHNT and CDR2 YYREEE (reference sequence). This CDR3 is CASSQPDRVGYNEQFF. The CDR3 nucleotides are TGTGCCAGCAGCCAGCCCGACAGGGTGGGATACAATGAGCAGTTCTTC. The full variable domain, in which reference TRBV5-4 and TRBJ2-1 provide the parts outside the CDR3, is ETGVTQSPTHLIKTRGQQVTLRCSSQSGHNTVSWYQQALGQGPQFIFQYYREEENGRGNFPPRFSGLQFPNYSSELNVNALELDDSALYLCASSQPDRVGYNEQFFGPGTRLTVL.

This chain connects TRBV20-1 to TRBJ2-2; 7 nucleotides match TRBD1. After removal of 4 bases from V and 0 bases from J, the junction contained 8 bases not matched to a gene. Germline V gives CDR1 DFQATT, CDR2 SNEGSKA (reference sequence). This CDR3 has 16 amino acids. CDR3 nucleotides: TGCAGTGCTACCCGGGACAGAGGATCGAACACCGGGGAGCTGTTTTTT. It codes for CSATRDRGSNTGELFF.

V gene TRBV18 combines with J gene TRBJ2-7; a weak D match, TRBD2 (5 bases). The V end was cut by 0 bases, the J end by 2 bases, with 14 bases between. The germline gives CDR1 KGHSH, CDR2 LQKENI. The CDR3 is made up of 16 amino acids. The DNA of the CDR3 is TGTGCCAGCTCACCACCGGTTCCTAGCAAACCCTACGAGCAGTACTTC. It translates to CASSPPVPSKPYEQYF. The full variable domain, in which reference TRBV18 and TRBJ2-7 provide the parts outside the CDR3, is NAGVMQNPRHLVRRRGQEARLRCSPMKGHSHVYWYRQLPEEGLKFMVYLQKENIIDESGMPKERFSAEFPKEGPSILRIQQVVRGDSAAYFCASSPPVPSKPYEQYFGPGTRLTVT.

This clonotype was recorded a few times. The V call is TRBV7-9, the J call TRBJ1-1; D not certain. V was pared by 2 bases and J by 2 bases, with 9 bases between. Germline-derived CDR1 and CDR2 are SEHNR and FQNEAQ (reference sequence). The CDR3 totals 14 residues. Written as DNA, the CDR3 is TGTGCCAGCAGCTTAAGCGCCAGCAACACTGAAGCTTTCTTT. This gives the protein CASSLSASNTEAFF.

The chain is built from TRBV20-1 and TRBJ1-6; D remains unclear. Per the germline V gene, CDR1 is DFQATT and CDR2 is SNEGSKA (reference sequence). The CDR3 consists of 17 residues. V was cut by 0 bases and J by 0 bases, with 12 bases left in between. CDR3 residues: CSARDFQTSSYNSPLHF. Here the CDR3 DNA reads TGCAGTGCTAGAGATTTTCAAACGAGCTCCTATAATTCACCCCTCCACTTT.

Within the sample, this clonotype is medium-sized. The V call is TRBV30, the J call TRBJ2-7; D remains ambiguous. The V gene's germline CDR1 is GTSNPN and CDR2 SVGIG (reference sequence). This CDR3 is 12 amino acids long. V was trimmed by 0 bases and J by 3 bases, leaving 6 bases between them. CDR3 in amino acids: CAWSVRFYEQYF. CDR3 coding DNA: TGTGCCTGGAGTGTCAGGTTCTACGAGCAGTACTTC.

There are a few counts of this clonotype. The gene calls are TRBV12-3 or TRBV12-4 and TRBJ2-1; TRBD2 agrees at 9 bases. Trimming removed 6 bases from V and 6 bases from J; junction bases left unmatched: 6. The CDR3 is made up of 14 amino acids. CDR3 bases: TGTGCCAGCAGCCCGACTAGCGGCCTCAATGAGCAGTTCTTC. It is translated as CASSPTSGLNEQFF.

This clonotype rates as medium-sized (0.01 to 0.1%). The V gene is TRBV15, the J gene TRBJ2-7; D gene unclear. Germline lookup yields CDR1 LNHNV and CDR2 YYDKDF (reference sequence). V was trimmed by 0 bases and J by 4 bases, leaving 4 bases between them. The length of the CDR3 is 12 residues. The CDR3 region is CATSRDRYEQYF. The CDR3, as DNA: TGTGCCACCAGCAGAGATAGGTACGAGCAGTACTTC.

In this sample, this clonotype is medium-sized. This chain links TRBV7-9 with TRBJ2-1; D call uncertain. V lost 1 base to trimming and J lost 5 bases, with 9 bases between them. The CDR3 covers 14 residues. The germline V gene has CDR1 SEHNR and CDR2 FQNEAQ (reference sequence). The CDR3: CASSLVLGNNEQFF. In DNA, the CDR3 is TGTGCCAGCAGCTTAGTCTTAGGTAACAATGAGCAGTTCTTC.

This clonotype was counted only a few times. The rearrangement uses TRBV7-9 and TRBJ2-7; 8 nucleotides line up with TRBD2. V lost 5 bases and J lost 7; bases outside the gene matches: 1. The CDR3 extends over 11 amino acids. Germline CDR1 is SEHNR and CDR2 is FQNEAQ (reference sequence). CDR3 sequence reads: CASSRGGEQYF. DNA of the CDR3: TGTGCCAGCAGCCGGGGGGGAGAGCAGTACTTC. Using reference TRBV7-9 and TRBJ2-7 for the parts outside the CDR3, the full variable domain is DTGVSQNPRHKITKRGQNVTFRCDPISEHNRLYWYRQTLGQGPEFLTYFQNEAQLEKSRLLSDRFSAERPKGSFSTLEIQRTEQGDSAMYLCASSRGGEQYFGPGTRLTVT.

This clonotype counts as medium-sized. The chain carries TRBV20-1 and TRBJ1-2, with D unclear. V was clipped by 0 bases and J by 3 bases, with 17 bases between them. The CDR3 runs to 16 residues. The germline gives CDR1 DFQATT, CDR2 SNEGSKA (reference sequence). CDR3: CSARDPRISADYGYTF. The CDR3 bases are TGCAGTGCTAGAGACCCTAGGATTTCGGCCGACTATGGCTACACCTTC.

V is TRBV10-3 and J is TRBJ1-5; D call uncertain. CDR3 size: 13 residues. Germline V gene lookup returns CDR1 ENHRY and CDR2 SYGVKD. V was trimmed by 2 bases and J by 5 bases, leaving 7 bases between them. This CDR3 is CAISEVRDQPQHF. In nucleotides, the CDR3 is TGTGCCATCAGTGAGGTCCGGGATCAGCCCCAGCATTTT.

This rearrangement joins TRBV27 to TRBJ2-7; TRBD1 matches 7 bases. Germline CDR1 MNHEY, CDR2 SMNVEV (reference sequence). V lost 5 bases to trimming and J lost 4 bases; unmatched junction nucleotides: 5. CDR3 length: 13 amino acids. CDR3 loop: CASSAGTDYEQYF. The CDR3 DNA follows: TGTGCCAGCAGTGCCGGGACAGATTACGAGCAGTACTTC.

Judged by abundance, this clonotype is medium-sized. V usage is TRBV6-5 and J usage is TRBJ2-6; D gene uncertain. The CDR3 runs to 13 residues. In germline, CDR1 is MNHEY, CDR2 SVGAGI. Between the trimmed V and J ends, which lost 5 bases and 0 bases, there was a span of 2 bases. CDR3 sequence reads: CASSISGANVLTF. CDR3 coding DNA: TGTGCCAGCAGTATCTCTGGGGCCAACGTCCTGACTTTC.

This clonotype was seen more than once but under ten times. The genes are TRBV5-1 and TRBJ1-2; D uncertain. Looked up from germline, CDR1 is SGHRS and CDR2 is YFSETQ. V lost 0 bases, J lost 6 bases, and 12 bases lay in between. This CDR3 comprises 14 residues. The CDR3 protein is CASSLDLSGHGYTF. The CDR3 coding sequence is TGCGCCAGCAGCTTGGACTTGTCGGGCCATGGCTACACCTTC.

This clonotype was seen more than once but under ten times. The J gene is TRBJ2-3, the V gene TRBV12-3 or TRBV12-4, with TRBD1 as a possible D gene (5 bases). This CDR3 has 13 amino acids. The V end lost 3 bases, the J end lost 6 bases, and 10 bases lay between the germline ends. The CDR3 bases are TGTGCCAGCAGTTTCCAGGGATGGGATACGCAGTATTTT. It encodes CASSFQGWDTQYF.

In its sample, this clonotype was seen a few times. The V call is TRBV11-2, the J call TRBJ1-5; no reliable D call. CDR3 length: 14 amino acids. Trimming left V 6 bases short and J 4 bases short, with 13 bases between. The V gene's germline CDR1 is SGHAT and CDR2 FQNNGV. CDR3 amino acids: CASSSTEANQPQHF. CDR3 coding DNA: TGTGCCAGCAGTTCAACTGAGGCTAATCAGCCCCAGCATTTT.

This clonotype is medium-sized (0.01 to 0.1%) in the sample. CDR3 sequence: CASSEWGAGDTEAFF. In nucleotides, the CDR3 is TGTGCCAGCAGCGAATGGGGGGCTGGGGACACTGAAGCTTTCTTT. The chain joins TRBV7-2 to TRBJ1-1; weak D call: TRBD1 (6 bases). Germline lookup yields CDR1 SGHTA and CDR2 FQGNSA. The V end was cut by 5 bases, the J end by 3 bases, with 16 bases between. CDR3 length: 15 residues.

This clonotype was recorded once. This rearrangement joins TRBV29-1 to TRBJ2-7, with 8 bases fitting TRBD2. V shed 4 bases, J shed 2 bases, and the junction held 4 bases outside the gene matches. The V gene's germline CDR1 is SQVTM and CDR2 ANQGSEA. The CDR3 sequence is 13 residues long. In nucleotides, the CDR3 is TGCAGCGTTGCGGGGGGGGGTGCCTACGAGCAGTACTTC. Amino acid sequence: CSVAGGGAYEQYF.

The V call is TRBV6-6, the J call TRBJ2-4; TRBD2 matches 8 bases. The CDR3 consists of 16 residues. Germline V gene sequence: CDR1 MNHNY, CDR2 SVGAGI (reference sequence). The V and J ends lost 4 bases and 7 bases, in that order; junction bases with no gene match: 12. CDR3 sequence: CASSSASGSSLNIQYF. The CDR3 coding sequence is TGTGCCAGCAGTTCGGCGAGCGGGAGCTCTTTGAACATTCAGTACTTC.

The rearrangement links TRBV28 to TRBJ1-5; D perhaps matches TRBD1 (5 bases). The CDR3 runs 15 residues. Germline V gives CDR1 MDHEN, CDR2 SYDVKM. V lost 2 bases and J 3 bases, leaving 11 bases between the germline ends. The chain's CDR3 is CASSLTEGYNQPQHF. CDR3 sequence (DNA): TGTGCCAGCAGTTTAACGGAGGGGTACAATCAGCCCCAGCATTTT.

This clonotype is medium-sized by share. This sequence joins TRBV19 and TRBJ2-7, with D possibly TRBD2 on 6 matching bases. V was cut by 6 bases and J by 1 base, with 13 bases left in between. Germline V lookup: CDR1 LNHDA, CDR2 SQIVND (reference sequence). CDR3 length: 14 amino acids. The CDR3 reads CASREGGLSYEQYF. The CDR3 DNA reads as TGTGCCAGTAGGGAAGGAGGGTTATCCTACGAGCAGTACTTC.

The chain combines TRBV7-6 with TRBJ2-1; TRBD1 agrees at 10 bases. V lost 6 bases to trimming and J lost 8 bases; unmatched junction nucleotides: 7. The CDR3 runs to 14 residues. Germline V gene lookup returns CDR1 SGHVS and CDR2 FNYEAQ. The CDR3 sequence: CASSGGQGIDEQFF. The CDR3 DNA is TGTGCCAGCAGTGGGGGACAGGGGATAGATGAGCAGTTCTTC.

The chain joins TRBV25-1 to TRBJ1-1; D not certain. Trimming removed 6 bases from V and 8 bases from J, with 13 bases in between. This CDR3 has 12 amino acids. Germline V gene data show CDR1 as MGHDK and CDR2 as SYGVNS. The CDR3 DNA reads TGTGCCAGCAGCCAGGTAGGCGGAGAAGCTTTCTTT. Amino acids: CASSQVGGEAFF.

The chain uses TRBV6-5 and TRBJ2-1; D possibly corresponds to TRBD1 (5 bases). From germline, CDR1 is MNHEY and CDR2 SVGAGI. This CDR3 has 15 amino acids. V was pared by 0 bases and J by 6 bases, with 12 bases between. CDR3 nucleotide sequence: TGTGCCAGCAGTTACTCGCCAGGGATAATCAATGAGCAGTTCTTC. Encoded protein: CASSYSPGIINEQFF.